The present T cell receptor (beta chain) was sequenced within a study of cytomegalovirus exposure and HLA in healthy donors. On the study more broadly: Earlier sequencing of about 179 million T cells yielded approximately 120 million unique TCR beta sequences. Points from the study as a whole: Excluded were some V segments that proved indistinguishable, including TRBV6-2 and TRBV6-3.

Deletions cut 0 bases from V and 5 bases from J, with 14 bases between. This CDR3 spans 15 amino acids. Germline CDR1 SGDLS, CDR2 YYNGEE. A multiplex PCR was run with 60 Vbeta primers and 13 Jbeta primers. This table comes from immunoSEQ multiplex PCR, and its TCRdb copy is limited to in-frame clones, with some not included. The sample consists of around 90,000 clones, approximately 60% of them appearing once. In regard to this clone: Its matching antigen is unknown. The sample carries other DNA sequences with the same CDR3.

The sequenced sample consisted of PBMCs. The origin of this receptor is a boy between 10 and 17 years old in good health and CMV-seropositive. The chain is built from TRBV9 and TRBJ1-1; D uncertain. The CDR3 is CASSVEWAGNTEAFF. In DNA, the CDR3 is TGTGCCAGCAGCGTAGAATGGGCGGGGAATACTGAAGCTTTCTTT.